This T cell receptor (beta chain) was captured in a study of cytomegalovirus exposure and HLA in healthy donors. As for the study in general: An earlier analysis identified more than 95 million unique TCR beta sequences in 150 million to 200 million T cells. Regarding the study as a whole: Information on immune exposure was restricted to one variable (CMV serostatus).

Germline CDR1 and CDR2: SEHNR and FQNEAQ (reference sequence). With 4 bases removed from V and 2 bases from J, the gap between germline ends came to 2 bases. This CDR3 comprises 11 residues. Points on this clone: The antigen remains undetermined.

PCR used 60 Vbeta primers and 13 Jbeta primers. Authors' processing steps: Around 76 million unique TCR beta chains, roughly 11 million shared, were counted in a later analysis. Using immunoSEQ multiplex PCR, the repertoire was profiled, and TCRdb retains in-frame clones only, with some absent. The V and J calls and the clone size are those of that table, but D and trimming were determined from the DNA. Of fewer than 250,000 clones listed, approximately 86% are singletons. Sequencing was done on a sample of PBMCs. The V call is TRBV7-9, the J call TRBJ2-5; no definite D call. This sequence was found in a woman between 18 and 29 years old in good health and CMV-seronegative. This CDR3 reads CASSSQETQYF. The CDR3, as DNA: TGTGCCAGCAGCTCTCAAGAGACCCAGTACTTC. Looking up the rest from reference TRBV7-9 and TRBJ2-5 gives the full variable domain: DTGVSQNPRHKITKRGQNVTFRCDPISEHNRLYWYRQTLGQGPEFLTYFQNEAQLEKSRLLSDRFSAERPKGSFSTLEIQRTEQGDSAMYLCASSSQETQYFGPGTRLLVL.